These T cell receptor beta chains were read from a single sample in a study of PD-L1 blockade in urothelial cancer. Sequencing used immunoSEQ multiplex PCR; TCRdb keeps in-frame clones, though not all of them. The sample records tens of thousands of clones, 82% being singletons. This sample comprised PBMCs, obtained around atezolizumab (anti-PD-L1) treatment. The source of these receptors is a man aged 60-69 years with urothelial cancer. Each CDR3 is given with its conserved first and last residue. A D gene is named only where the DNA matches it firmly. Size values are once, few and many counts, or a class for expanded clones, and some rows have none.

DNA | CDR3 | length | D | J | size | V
TGTGCCAGCAGTTACCCGGACAGGGGGCTGATCGGGCAGTACTTC | CASSYPDRGLIGQYF | 15 | TRBD1 | TRBJ2-7 | NA | TRBV6-6
TGTGCCTGCTCCGGGACAGCTGACTCGGAGCAGTACTTC | CACSGTADSEQYF | 13 | TRBD1 | TRBJ2-7 | NA | TRBV30
TGTGCCAGCCAGAGGGCCCCTGAGGACGAGCAGTACTTC | CASQRAPEDEQYF | 13 | NA | TRBJ2-7 | NA | TRBV2
TGTGCCAGCAGTAAACAAATCGACACTGAAGCTTTCTTT | CASSKQIDTEAFF | 13 | NA | TRBJ1-1 | NA | TRBV6-4
TGCAGTGAGGGAGGGGGCACTGAAGCTTTCTTT | CSEGGGTEAFF | 11 | NA | TRBJ1-1 | NA | TRBV20-1
TGTGCCAGCAGACTAGGGGGGGTTGGAAACACCATATATTTT | CASRLGGVGNTIYF | 14 | NA | TRBJ1-3 | NA | TRBV6-1
TGTGCCTGGAGTACAGGGGCTGGAAACACCATATATTTT | CAWSTGAGNTIYF | 13 | TRBD1 | TRBJ1-3 | NA | TRBV30
TGCGCCAGCAGTCCCCACGGGACAGGGCCCTCCAATGAGCAGTTCTTC | CASSPHGTGPSNEQFF | 16 | TRBD1 | TRBJ2-1 | NA | TRBV10-2
TGTGCCAGCAGCTCGACCCAGGGTTTTGGTGAAAAACTGTTTTTT | CASSSTQGFGEKLFF | 15 | NA | TRBJ1-4 | NA | TRBV5-5
TGTGCCTGGAGAAGGAGCGCTAACTATGGCTACACCTTC | CAWRRSANYGYTF | 13 | NA | TRBJ1-2 | once | TRBV30
TGTGCCAGCAGCTTAATCCGGGGGGATTCACCCCTCCACTTT | CASSLIRGDSPLHF | 14 | NA | TRBJ1-6 | NA | TRBV11-2
TGTGCCAGCAGCTCTCGGGTCAGCGGGGGAGCGGAGACCCAGTACTTC | CASSSRVSGGAETQYF | 16 | TRBD2 | TRBJ2-5 | NA | TRBV7-2